This T cell receptor beta chain is drawn from a study of cytomegalovirus exposure and HLA in healthy donors. The CDR3 is 14 residues long. From germline, CDR1 is LNHNV and CDR2 YYDKDF (reference sequence). J gave up 3 bases and V 0 bases, and 2 bases lay outside the gene matches. The study, taken as a whole, reports: Among TCR beta chains, those listed as cytomegalovirus-associated numbered around 160. Per published reports, the classifier diagnosed cytomegalovirus status with high specificity and sensitivity. First-cohort TCR clusters tended to co-occur in the roughly 130 validation repertoires, a later analysis found.

Sequencing used immunoSEQ multiplex PCR; TCRdb keeps in-frame clones, though not all of them. The table lists around 180,000 clones, around 88% of them singletons, with more than 1.4% in the top ten. From the roughly 110-subject validation cohort, which was separate from the roughly 710-subject first cohort, the donors were drawn. With respect to this clone: Its antigen is unknown. At the DNA level, this CDR3 is encoded by other sequences in the same sample as well.

The gene calls are TRBV15 and TRBJ2-7; 7 bases line up with TRBD2. This receptor was obtained from a young woman in good health and CMV-seronegative. Sequencing was carried out using PBMCs. The DNA for the CDR3 is TGTGCCACCAGCAGAGACCGCGGGGGCTACGAGCAGTACTTC. This gives the protein CATSRDRGGYEQYF.